This T cell receptor (beta chain) was profiled in a study of beta chain features in type 1 diabetes. Turning to the study itself: The number of sorted cells examined across all samples was roughly 100,000,000. Notes on the study in general: Fewer insertions but more deletions were seen at VDJ junctions in type 1 diabetes patients. Whatever favoring of shorter templates PCR might show would apply equally to patients and controls.

This clone has only a few counts. Its matching antigen is unknown. Germline V gives CDR1 MRHNA, CDR2 SNTAGT. Trimming stripped 6 bases from V and 0 bases from J, with 9 bases between. CDR3 length equals 15 residues. Since all of the isolated RNA was reverse transcribed, expressed TCRB transcripts were what got sequenced. Method: immunoSEQ multiplex PCR; TCRdb's copy keeps in-frame clones and lacks some. Among roughly 230,000 clones listed, about 9.3% were seen once. V is TRBV6-4 and J is TRBJ1-6, with a weak D call TRBD1 (5 bases). The receptor was isolated from a woman aged 18-29 years in good health. The specimen sequenced was naive CD4+ T cells from blood. Written as DNA, the CDR3 is TGTGCCAGCAGCAGGAGGGGCTCCTATAATTCACCCCTCCACTTT. This translates into CASSRRGSYNSPLHF.